The clone carrying this T cell receptor beta chain was seen at least ten times. Its target is unknown. The data derive from a study of Graves' ophthalmopathy and Graves' hyperthyroidism. Overall study results and limits: Ophthalmopathy cases were distinguished from stable hyperthyroidism by a 13-signature model, reaching approximately 88% sensitivity and around 80% specificity.

Ophthalmopathy donors' eye disease showed moderate-to-severe activity, CAS of at least 3, NOSPECS of at least 4 and duration under 3 months. Certain patients were not enrolled. These were patients with other autoimmune diseases, uncontrolled infections, pregnancy or lactation. The ends were cut back, 4 bases at V and 6 bases at J, with 10 bases in the middle. Germline lookup yields CDR1 SGHRS and CDR2 YFSETQ. The CDR3 spans 12 residues. Amplified TCR beta CDR3 regions were obtained using RNA transcripts as template. The library came from an HTBI-primed first-round RT-PCR and a second-round multiplex PCR. From the multiplex PCR reads, TCRdb called clonotypes with MiXCR, one entry per CDR3 protein. This sample has approximately 480,000 distinct CDR3 sequences, with under 15% found just once.

Specimen: blood. The rearrangement links TRBV5-1 to TRBJ1-2; possible D gene TRBD1, 5 bases. This receptor was taken from a woman younger than 45 with Graves' ophthalmopathy. CDR3 coding DNA: TGCGCCAGCAGCACGGGACTCCATGGCTACACCTTC. Residues: CASSTGLHGYTF.